The source of this TCR beta chain is a study of T cell responses to AZD1222 COVID-19 vaccine. Germline CDR1 and CDR2: SNHLY and FYNNEI. The CDR3 has 15 residues. The V segment lost 5 bases and the J segment 6 bases; nucleotides outside the gene matches: 6. Assay used: immunoSEQ multiplex PCR; TCRdb lists only in-frame clones, some missing. The sample gives about 130,000 clones, 80% to 95% of which show up once; more than 3% is in the top ten. This clonotype originated in an adult in good health. Sequences were derived from peripheral blood, sampled on day 0 of AZD1222 vaccination. The chain recombines TRBV2 with TRBJ2-4; the match to TRBD2 covers 11 bases. CDR3 region: CASSQRLAGPNIQYF. The CDR3 DNA reads TGTGCCAGCAGTCAAAGACTAGCGGGGCCAAACATTCAGTACTTC.